Detailed here is one T cell receptor (beta chain). There is no known antigen for this receptor. It has no much larger one-base neighbor in the sample; base qualities were not kept. Receptor amplification or capture employed the immunoSEQ multiplex PCR assay. The paper's data handling went like this. A statistical classification framework was built to diagnose cytomegalovirus status from the catalog of TCR beta chain sequences. TCRdb retrieved this table from immuneACCESS and kept in-frame rearrangements only. Not all clones are present; in checked studies, unresolved V genes account for under half, and no reason is known for the remainder. Clone size and the V and J calls come from that table; the DNA yielded D and trimming. The sample yields about 200,000 clones; approximately 87% were counted once. Around 5.6% of the sample is in the top ten clones. These data originate in a study of cytomegalovirus exposure and HLA in healthy donors (dated 2017 in TCRdb). With respect to the entire study: A later analysis indicated that the 120 or so validation repertoires were generated on the platform also employed for the approximately 690 repertoires of the first cohort. A separate validation cohort of roughly 110 different subjects was used in addition to the approximately 700-subject first cohort. The study aimed to test whether signatures of past pathogen exposure could be identified by cataloging public T cell receptors. The study combined high-throughput TCR immunosequencing, statistical association of individual TCRs with disease status, and machine learning to predict cytomegalovirus infection status. Points the paper makes about the study in general: The study gave a list of 150 to 200 TCR beta chains associated with cytomegalovirus. In vitro tests confirmed that a few of the cytomegalovirus-associated TCR beta chains recognize cytomegalovirus antigens. A later analysis had no HLA typing for the validation cohort, so co-occurrence there was scored across all 130 or so repertoires. It was suggested by the authors that the approach could potentially be generalized to other disease states and immunological phenotypes. Most TCR sequences were observed very rarely across donors, whereas some public TCRs were present in many individuals. Cytomegalovirus status was reported to be diagnosed by the classifier with high specificity and sensitivity in both the original and validation cohorts. In a later analysis, TCRs clustered in the first cohort were found to also tend to co-occur in the 110 or so validation repertoires, with approximately 95% of cluster scores above 0.

Sequences KGHSY (CDR1) and FQNENV (CDR2) are obtained from the germline V gene. The CDR3 contains 16 residues, cysteine and phenylalanine counted. Of all the DNA, just the CDR3 is kept, 48 bases in frame from base 1. The junction shows trimming of 7 bases on V and 2 bases on J, and the gene matches do not reach 13 bases of it. The donors were included in the validation cohort of around 120 subjects, a group kept apart from the roughly 690-subject first cohort. The receptor was derived from a woman younger than 30 in good health and CMV-seronegative. The specimen was PBMCs. The rearranged segments are TRBV16 and TRBJ2-7, and 8 bases in between align with TRBD1. The CDR3 corresponds to CASINPDREGAYEQYF. The DNA reads TGTGCCAGCATCAACCCGGACAGGGAAGGGGCCTACGAGCAGTACTTC.